Listed below are T cell receptor beta chains from one sample, sequenced in a study of CD8+CD57+ T cells in acquired aplastic anemia. TCRdb reanalysed the reads using MiXCR and keeps one entry per CDR3 protein. Among hundreds of thousands of distinct CDR3 sequences, around 32% were seen once, and the ten largest hold approximately 0.82%. The sequenced sample was sorted CD4+, CD8+, or CD8+CD57+ T cells (not recorded which) from PBMCs. Receptors originate from a human donor with aplastic anemia. Each CDR3 is given with its conserved first and last residue. The order of the fields is CDR3 length, V gene, D gene, J gene, clone size, CDR3 protein, CDR3 DNA. D genes are given only for firm matches. The listing skips clone size in some rows; elsewhere it reads once, few, many or a size class.

>13|TRBV6-1|.|TRBJ2-7|.
CASSRLEANERYF
TGTGCCAGCAGCCGCCTGGAAGCAAACGAGCGGTACTTC
>15|TRBV11-2|TRBD1|TRBJ1-2|.
CASSLENRGNYGYTF
TGTGCCAGCAGCTTAGAGAACAGGGGAAACTATGGCTACACCTTC
>13|TRBV18|.|TRBJ1-1|.
CASSTVGNTEAFF
TGTGCCAGCTCAACTGTGGGTAACACTGAAGCTTTCTTT
>15|TRBV7-2|.|TRBJ1-2|.
CASSQDPGSNYGYTF
TGTGCCAGCAGCCAAGACCCCGGCAGTAACTATGGCTACACCTTC
>16|TRBV19|TRBD1|TRBJ2-7|.
CASSLSRDRVIYEQYF
TGTGCCAGCAGCCTAAGCCGGGACAGGGTGATCTACGAGCAGTACTTC
>15|TRBV20-1|TRBD2|TRBJ2-1|.
CSAQSLAGGPNEQFF
TGCAGTGCCCAGTCCCTAGCGGGAGGGCCCAATGAGCAGTTCTTC
>15|TRBV5-1|.|TRBJ1-4|few
CASSVTGEKDEKLFF
TGCGCCAGCAGCGTGACAGGAGAGAAGGATGAAAAACTGTTTTTT
>11|TRBV19|TRBD1|TRBJ1-6|many
CASSQGAALHF
TGTGCCAGTTCTCAGGGGGCGGCCCTCCACTTT
>11|TRBV10-3|.|TRBJ2-5|.
CAIAAQETQYF
TGTGCCATAGCGGCCCAAGAGACCCAGTACTTC
>15|TRBV9|.|TRBJ1-3|many
CASSVGTASGNTIYF
TGTGCCAGCAGCGTAGGTACCGCATCTGGAAACACCATATATTTT
>17|TRBV15|.|TRBJ1-1|.
CATSRATGARIDTEAFF
TGTGCCACCAGCAGGGCGACAGGCGCCCGCATAGACACTGAAGCTTTCTTT
>14|TRBV30|TRBD1|TRBJ1-2|.
CAWSVRQGGYGYTF
TGTGCCTGGAGTGTTCGACAGGGTGGTTATGGCTACACCTTC
>19|TRBV5-1|TRBD2|TRBJ2-1|.
CASSLDRTSGYSSYNEQFF
TGCGCCAGCAGCTTGGATCGGACTAGCGGATATAGCTCCTACAATGAGCAGTTCTTC
>16|TRBV28|TRBD1|TRBJ1-2|few
CASSANPGTGNYGYTF
TGTGCCAGCAGCGCGAACCCCGGGACAGGGAACTATGGCTACACCTTC
>16|TRBV4-2|TRBD1|TRBJ1-2|.
CASSQYLDAGQNRYTF
TGTGCCAGCAGCCAATATCTCGATGCGGGACAGAACCGCTACACCTTC
>14|TRBV10-3|TRBD1|TRBJ1-6|many
CAISQDRDNSPLHF
TGTGCCATCAGCCAGGACAGGGACAATTCACCCCTCCACTTT
>15|TRBV20-1|TRBD1|TRBJ1-6|many
CSARGQSSYNSPLHF
TGCAGTGCGCGGGGACAGAGCTCCTATAATTCACCCCTCCACTTT
>11|TRBV2|.|TRBJ2-7|many
CASRGAYEQYF
TGTGCCAGCCGCGGGGCGTACGAGCAGTACTTC